These 21 T cell receptor beta chains were sequenced from one sample in a study of blood T cell repertoires in COVID-19. TCRdb keeps only in-frame clones here, not all; method: immunoSEQ multiplex PCR. The sample carries around 320,000 clones, almost 90% recorded once. Sequenced material: PBMCs or T cells enriched from blood (not recorded which). These receptors all come from a woman between 18 and 30 years old with acute COVID-19.

The chain couples TRBV28 to TRBJ1-2, with 8 bases fitting TRBD1. There are 14 residues in the CDR3. Germline V gene lookup returns CDR1 MDHEN and CDR2 SYDVKM. V trimming: 5 bases; J trimming: 7 bases; junction bases outside the gene matches: 9. The chain's CDR3 is CASSLNQGAGGYTF. The CDR3 nucleotides are TGTGCCAGCAGTCTTAACCAGGGGGCGGGTGGCTACACCTTC.

V usage is TRBV11-2 and J usage is TRBJ1-2; TRBD1 might be the D (5 bases). The germline gives CDR1 SGHAT, CDR2 FQNNGV. The CDR3 sequence is 14 residues long. V was clipped by 5 bases and J by 3 bases, with 13 bases between them. The CDR3 is CASSPHGGDYGYTF. The DNA for the CDR3 is TGTGCCAGCAGCCCTCATGGAGGGGACTATGGCTACACCTTC. Full variable domain (missing parts from reference TRBV11-2 and TRBJ1-2): EAGVAQSPRYKIIEKRQSVAFWCNPISGHATLYWYQQILGQGPKLLIQFQNNGVVDDSQLPKDRFSAERLKGVDSTLKIQPAKLEDSAVYLCASSPHGGDYGYTFGSGTRLTVV.

As for this clone: Different DNA sequences within this sample yield the same CDR3. The chain joins TRBV11-2 to TRBJ1-2; D is unresolved. Trimming took 0 bases from V and 1 from J, leaving 9 bases between them. Germline CDR1 reads SGHAT; CDR2 reads FQNNGV. The CDR3 sequence is 15 residues long. The DNA of the CDR3 is TGTGCCAGCAGCTTAGACCGGGGTGGTAACTATGGCTACACCTTC. Amino acids: CASSLDRGGNYGYTF.

In this sample, this clone turned up a few times. This chain uses TRBV30 with TRBJ1-2; tentatively, D is TRBD1 (5 bases). The CDR3 runs 11 residues. Germline loops: CDR1 GTSNPN, CDR2 SVGIG (reference sequence). Trimming removed 5 bases at V and 7 bases at J, with 11 bases between. The CDR3 protein is CAWPGKLGYTF. CDR3 sequence (DNA): TGTGCCTGGCCAGGGAAGCTTGGCTACACCTTC.

A word on this clone: Other DNA sequences within the sample encode an identical CDR3. V usage is TRBV28 and J usage is TRBJ1-3, with D possibly TRBD1 on 5 matching bases. The germline gives CDR1 MDHEN, CDR2 SYDVKM. The CDR3 loop spans 16 amino acids. Trimming took off 2 bases at V and 4 bases at J, with 15 bases between the two ends. The CDR3 is CASSLPGEVRGNTIYF. The CDR3 nucleotides are TGTGCCAGCAGTTTACCGGGGGAAGTGAGAGGAAACACCATATATTTT.

The chain combines TRBV11-2 with TRBJ1-6; D is ambiguous. Germline lookup yields CDR1 SGHAT and CDR2 FQNNGV. V gave up 0 bases and J gave up 8 bases, with 5 bases separating them. This CDR3 region has 13 residues. The CDR3 protein is CASSLERDSPLHF. The CDR3, as DNA: TGTGCCAGCAGCTTAGAAAGAGATTCACCCCTCCACTTT.

J is TRBJ2-5 and V is TRBV24-1; D may be TRBD2 (5 bases). Trimming took 3 bases from V and 2 from J, leaving 9 bases between them. The CDR3 runs to 14 residues. Germline V CDR1 and CDR2: KGHDR, SFDVKD. CDR3: CATSDALVQETQYF. The CDR3 DNA follows: TGTGCCACCAGTGATGCACTAGTGCAAGAGACCCAGTACTTC.

The chain links TRBV18 to TRBJ2-5; the match to TRBD2 covers 7 bases. The CDR3 runs 15 residues. Per germline, CDR1 KGHSH and CDR2 LQKENI. The J segment lost 4 bases and the V segment lost 5 bases, leaving 10 bases of the junction unmatched. The CDR3 nucleotides read TGTGCCAGCTCATCCGACAGACTAGCCTCAGAGACCCAGTACTTC. The encoded protein is CASSSDRLASETQYF.

The chain has TRBV19 and TRBJ1-1; possibly TRBD1 for D (6 bases). Trimming removed 6 bases from V and 5 bases from J, with 25 bases in between. This CDR3 is 17 amino acids long. Germline V gives CDR1 LNHDA, CDR2 SQIVND (reference sequence). The chain's CDR3 is CASRTSSGQYVGTEAFF. CDR3 DNA sequence: TGTGCCAGTAGAACGTCTTCCGGACAGTACGTAGGAACTGAAGCTTTCTTT.

This chain connects TRBV7-3 to TRBJ2-2; no firm D call. There are 14 residues in the CDR3. Trimming pared 2 bases from V and 7 bases from J, leaving 11 bases between. Germline CDR1 SGHTA, CDR2 FQGTGA. This chain's CDR3 is CASSLSGTGGELFF. The CDR3 DNA follows: TGTGCCAGCAGCTTATCCGGAACGGGCGGGGAGCTGTTTTTT.

The chain is built from TRBV29-1 and TRBJ2-3; the match to TRBD1 covers 8 bases. CDR3 length: 15 amino acids. After removal of 1 base from V and 2 bases from J, the junction contained 5 bases not matched to a gene. Germline CDR1 and CDR2: SQVTM and ANQGSEA. Here the CDR3 DNA reads TGCAGCGTTGAAGTGGACAGGGTTATCACAGATACGCAGTATTTT. This gives the protein CSVEVDRVITDTQYF.

The rearrangement links TRBV19 to TRBJ1-1; the match to TRBD1 covers 8 bases. The germline gives CDR1 LNHDA, CDR2 SQIVND (reference sequence). This CDR3 contains 13 residues. Losses at the gene ends were 5 bases for V and 5 bases for J; bases not matched to a gene: 4. The CDR3 is CASSPTGGTEAFF. The CDR3 DNA is TGTGCCAGTAGTCCCACAGGGGGTACTGAAGCTTTCTTT.

V gene TRBV24-1 combines with J gene TRBJ2-2; 14 bases agree with TRBD2. J was trimmed by 5 bases and V by 6 bases; bases with no gene match: 10. Germline V lookup: CDR1 KGHDR, CDR2 SFDVKD. The length of the CDR3 is 18 residues. CDR3 DNA sequence: TGTGCCACCAGTCCGGGACACGGGACTAGCGGGAGTACCGGGGAGCTGTTTTTT. Encoded protein: CATSPGHGTSGSTGELFF.

This chain links TRBV28 with TRBJ2-6, with 7 bases matching TRBD1. The germline V gene encodes CDR1 MDHEN and CDR2 SYDVKM. J gave up 2 bases and V 4 bases, and 2 bases lay outside the gene matches. The CDR3 sequence is 15 residues long. DNA of the CDR3: TGTGCCAGCAGTTACGACAGGGCTGGGGCCAACGTCCTGACTTTC. Translation gives CASSYDRAGANVLTF.

The rearrangement uses TRBV28 and TRBJ1-2; D might be TRBD1 (6 bases). CDR3 length equals 15 residues. Trimming left V 3 bases short and J 7 bases short, with 18 bases between. The germline V gene encodes CDR1 MDHEN and CDR2 SYDVKM. In DNA form, the CDR3 reads TGTGCCAGCAGTTTTGCGGGGGGCGAATTTTTTGGCTACACCTTC. This codes for CASSFAGGEFFGYTF.

The rearrangement uses TRBV12-3 or TRBV12-4 and TRBJ1-4; D unclear. The CDR3 covers 13 residues. The germline V and J ends were trimmed by 9 bases and 2 bases, with 10 bases remaining between them. CDR3 sequence: CASMEGTNEKLFF. DNA of the CDR3: TGTGCCAGTATGGAGGGTACTAATGAAAAACTGTTTTTT.

The V call is TRBV5-1, the J call TRBJ1-1, with 7 bases aligning to TRBD1. The CDR3 totals 15 residues. Germline CDR1 reads SGHRS; CDR2 reads YFSETQ. Trimming at V came to 1 base and at J to 3 bases, leaving 6 bases not matched to a gene. The CDR3 DNA reads TGCGCCAGCAGCTTGAGGGGGCGGTCGGACACTGAAGCTTTCTTT. Translating it yields CASSLRGRSDTEAFF.

This clone was seen only once. The chain employs TRBV11-3 and TRBJ1-3, with 7 bases identical to TRBD1. Looked up from germline, CDR1 is SGHNT and CDR2 is YENEEA. Trimming cost V 1 base and J 0 bases; bases outside gene matches: 3. This CDR3 is 16 amino acids long. Here the CDR3 DNA reads TGTGCCAGCAGCTTAGGGGACAGCCGCTCTGGAAACACCATATATTTT. Translating it yields CASSLGDSRSGNTIYF.

This rearrangement joins TRBV24-1 to TRBJ1-4; no clear D gene. CDR3 length: 15 amino acids. Trimming pared 3 bases from V and 0 bases from J, leaving 7 bases between. The germline V gene encodes CDR1 KGHDR and CDR2 SFDVKD. In nucleotides, the CDR3 is TGTGCCACCAGTGATCCTAGATCAACTAATGAAAAACTGTTTTTT. Its protein is CATSDPRSTNEKLFF.

The chain joins TRBV25-1 to TRBJ2-2; D might be TRBD1 (6 bases). The CDR3 totals 15 residues. Germline loops: CDR1 MGHDK, CDR2 SYGVNS. V was cut by 7 bases and J by 5 bases, with 17 bases left in between. The CDR3 DNA reads TGTGCCAGCAAACAAACAGGGAAGGGAACCGGGGAGCTGTTTTTT. This sequence encodes CASKQTGKGTGELFF.

The V and J genes are TRBV28 and TRBJ1-6, with TRBD1 matching 7 bases. V was pared by 2 bases and J by 8 bases, with 6 bases of the junction left unmatched. The CDR3 runs to 15 residues. Germline V gene lookup returns CDR1 MDHEN and CDR2 SYDVKM. The CDR3 sequence: CASSLGTAAYSPLHF. DNA for the CDR3: TGTGCCAGCAGTTTAGGGACAGCCGCTTATTCACCCCTCCACTTT.